These 23 T cell receptor beta chains were sequenced from one sample in a study of blood T cell repertoires in COVID-19. Sequencing was performed with immunoSEQ multiplex PCR; in TCRdb, only in-frame clones are kept and a portion is missing. Of approximately 260,000 clones in the sample, roughly 81% were seen once. Sequencing was done on a sample of PBMCs or T cells enriched from blood (not recorded which). These receptors all stem from a woman aged 50 to 65 who had been exposed to COVID-19.

This clone was observed a few times. The chain uses TRBV3-1 (or the pseudogene TRBV3-2) and TRBJ2-1; 12 nucleotides line up with TRBD2. The germline V gene encodes CDR1 LGHDT and CDR2 YNNKEL (reference sequence). The V and J ends lost 0 bases and 3 bases, in that order; junction bases with no gene match: 12. The CDR3 length is 20 residues. The CDR3 reads CASSQELPSRLAGDYNEQFF. The CDR3 region has the DNA TGTGCCAGCAGCCAAGAGCTCCCAAGTCGACTAGCGGGGGACTACAATGAGCAGTTCTTC.

Concerning this clone: The sample contains more than one DNA sequence encoding this CDR3. The chain links TRBV9 to TRBJ2-2; 10 nucleotides align to TRBD1. CDR1 is SGDLS, CDR2 YYNGEE, per germline. V gave up 4 bases and J gave up 5 bases; unmatched junction bases: 5. This CDR3 region has 15 residues. CDR3 region: CASSPGQGGTGELFF. CDR3 DNA sequence: TGTGCCAGCAGCCCAGGACAGGGGGGAACCGGGGAGCTGTTTTTT.

The chain has TRBV11-2 and TRBJ2-5; 8 bases fit TRBD1. The junction had 6 bases not matched to a gene; V was cut back by 0 bases and J by 3 bases. The CDR3 loop spans 16 amino acids. CDR1 and CDR2 from the germline V gene are SGHAT and FQNNGV. The CDR3: CASSLDQGALEETQYF. CDR3 nucleotide sequence: TGTGCCAGCAGCTTAGATCAGGGGGCATTGGAAGAGACCCAGTACTTC.

The rearrangement uses TRBV2 and TRBJ2-5; 12 positions agree with TRBD1. CDR1 SNHLY and CDR2 FYNNEI come from the germline V gene. J was trimmed by 5 bases and V by 7 bases; bases with no gene match: 8. The length of the CDR3 is 15 residues. Here the CDR3 DNA reads TGTGCCAGCACCCGGGACAGGGGGCGCGGGGAGACCCAGTACTTC. Amino acid sequence: CASTRDRGRGETQYF.

The chain joins TRBV13 to TRBJ2-2; D possibly corresponds to TRBD2 (5 bases). V was cut by 5 bases and J by 3 bases, with 13 bases left in between. Germline V gene sequence: CDR1 PRHDT, CDR2 FYEKMQ (reference sequence). CDR3 length equals 15 residues. CDR3 region: CASSPRLEDTGELFF. In DNA, the CDR3 is TGTGCCAGCAGCCCCCGGTTGGAGGACACCGGGGAGCTGTTTTTT.

The chain couples TRBV28 to TRBJ2-3, with 15 positions matching TRBD2. Looked up from germline, CDR1 is MDHEN and CDR2 is SYDVKM. J gave up 10 bases and V 5 bases, and 10 bases lay outside the gene matches. The CDR3 has 16 residues. The CDR3 DNA follows: TGTGCCAGCAGTCCCTGGACTAGCGGGGGGGCCTATGCGCAGTATTTT. Encoded protein: CASSPWTSGGAYAQYF. Complete variable domain (other parts from reference TRBV28 and TRBJ2-3): DVKVTQSSRYLVKRTGEKVFLECVQDMDHENMFWYRQDPGLGLRLIYFSYDVKMKEKGDIPEGYSVSREKKERFSLILESASTNQTSMYLCASSPWTSGGAYAQYFGPGTRLTVL.

CDR3 amino acids: CASSIGRTNQETQYF. The CDR3 DNA is TGTGCCAGTAGTATTGGGAGGACTAACCAAGAGACCCAGTACTTC. V gene TRBV19 combines with J gene TRBJ2-5, with D tentatively TRBD2 (6 bases). CDR1 is LNHDA, CDR2 SQIVND, per germline (reference sequence). This CDR3 has 15 amino acids. Trimming removed 3 bases from V and 0 bases from J, with 11 bases in between.

This clone came up once. The chain couples TRBV9 to TRBJ1-6; D may be TRBD1 (5 bases). The V end was cut by 3 bases, the J end by 2 bases, with 9 bases between. This CDR3 contains 15 residues. Germline loops: CDR1 SGDLS, CDR2 YYNGEE. CDR3 DNA: TGTGCCAGCAGCGCGGACACAGCCTATAATTCACCCCTCCACTTT. It codes for CASSADTAYNSPLHF.

The chain is built from TRBV5-4 and TRBJ1-1; D is unclear. Germline V gene sequence: CDR1 SGHNT, CDR2 YYREEE (reference sequence). The CDR3 extends over 14 amino acids. V lost 3 bases and J lost 5, with 14 bases in between. CDR3 residues: CASSSQAGGTEAFF. As DNA, the CDR3 is TGTGCCAGCAGCTCCCAGGCGGGTGGGACTGAAGCTTTCTTT.

The chain joins TRBV7-3 to TRBJ2-1, with D perhaps matching TRBD1 (7 bases). Trimming shortened V by 4 bases and J by 8 bases, and 18 bases separated the two germline ends. CDR3 length: 15 amino acids. CDR1 and CDR2 from the germline V gene are SGHTA and FQGTGA. The CDR3 DNA reads TGTGCCAGCAGCTCCCGACAGGGAAGGAGGGATGAGCAGTTCTTC. It yields the protein CASSSRQGRRDEQFF.

The chain employs TRBV11-2 and TRBJ2-5; D is perhaps TRBD2 (5 bases). CDR3 length: 16 residues. CDR1 is SGHAT and CDR2 is FQNNGV in the germline V gene. Trimming took off 5 bases at V and 0 bases at J, with 16 bases between the two ends. CDR3 sequence: CASSRPWPGYQETQYF. Written as DNA, the CDR3 is TGTGCCAGCAGCCGCCCCTGGCCGGGGTACCAAGAGACCCAGTACTTC.

This sequence joins TRBV5-8 and TRBJ2-4; unclear D gene. Trimming took off 2 bases at V and 3 bases at J, with 18 bases between the two ends. There are 17 residues in the CDR3. CDR1 SGHTS and CDR2 YDEGEE come from the germline V gene. Here the CDR3 reads CASSLPVHYNLKNIQYF. The CDR3 coding sequence is TGTGCCAGCAGCTTACCGGTGCACTACAACCTCAAAAACATTCAGTACTTC.

The rearrangement links TRBV25-1 to TRBJ1-1; D unresolved. The CDR3 has 14 amino acids. Germline values: CDR1 MGHDK, CDR2 SYGVNS. Trimming stripped 2 bases from V and 7 bases from J, with 14 bases between. CDR3 DNA sequence: TGTGCCAGCAGTGAAAGTAGAGCGGCCGATGAAGCTTTCTTT. Residues: CASSESRAADEAFF.

This clone was observed once. The rearrangement joins TRBV7-9 to TRBJ2-1; 7 bases line up with TRBD1. The CDR3 totals 13 residues. V lost 4 bases and J lost 7; bases outside the gene matches: 4. Germline V gene data show CDR1 as SEHNR and CDR2 as FQNEAQ (reference sequence). The CDR3 DNA follows: TGTGCCAGCAGCTCCAACAGGGGAAATGAGCAGTTCTTC. Translating gives CASSSNRGNEQFF.

V usage is TRBV4-2 and J usage is TRBJ1-2; 7 positions match TRBD1. This CDR3 has 18 amino acids. Trimming took 0 bases from V and 3 from J; bases not matched to a gene: 13. In germline, CDR1 is LGHNA, CDR2 YNFKEQ. The CDR3 DNA sequence: TGTGCCAGCAGCCAAGATGCGCGACCTCAGGGGGAGCACTATGGCTACACCTTC. Translation gives CASSQDARPQGEHYGYTF.

The rearrangement links TRBV29-1 to TRBJ1-1; 8 nucleotides line up with TRBD1. Trimming took 5 bases from V and 3 from J; bases not matched to a gene: 2. CDR1 is SQVTM and CDR2 is ANQGSEA in the germline V gene. The CDR3 contains 12 residues. Here the CDR3 DNA reads TGCAGCGTTTCGACAGGGGACACTGAAGCTTTCTTT. Translating gives CSVSTGDTEAFF.

The gene calls are TRBV10-3 and TRBJ2-7; 9 nucleotides agree with TRBD1. CDR3 size: 14 residues. Germline values: CDR1 ENHRY, CDR2 SYGVKD. Losses at the gene ends were 8 bases for V and 5 bases for J; bases not matched to a gene: 10. The CDR3 is CAIRSGTGRDEQYF. CDR3 nucleotide sequence: TGTGCCATCCGCTCCGGGACAGGGAGGGACGAGCAGTACTTC.

The rearrangement links TRBV28 to TRBJ1-4; the D gene is possibly TRBD1 (6 bases). Trimming left V 3 bases short and J 0 bases short, with 14 bases between. Germline V gene lookup returns CDR1 MDHEN and CDR2 SYDVKM. This CDR3 has 17 residues. The CDR3 loop reads CASSLGDKGATNEKLFF. In DNA, the CDR3 is TGTGCCAGCAGTTTGGGGGACAAGGGAGCAACTAATGAAAAACTGTTTTTT.

As to this clone: Other DNA sequences in the sample encode the same CDR3. V usage is TRBV10-2 and J usage is TRBJ1-3; no firm D call. CDR1 is WSHSY, CDR2 SAAADI, per germline. Trimming removed 6 bases from V and 0 bases from J, with 9 bases in between. The CDR3 totals 14 residues. CDR3 coding DNA: TGCGCCAGCAGGACGGGAGGCTCTGGAAACACCATATATTTT. This codes for CASRTGGSGNTIYF.

This chain joins TRBV7-9 and TRBJ1-2; TRBD1 matches 9 bases. The V gene's germline CDR1 is SEHNR and CDR2 FQNEAQ (reference sequence). Trimming at V came to 1 base and at J to 7 bases, leaving 4 bases not matched to a gene. The CDR3 consists of 14 residues. CDR3 nucleotides: TGTGCCAGCAGCTTAGGGACAGGGGATCTTGGCTACACCTTC. It codes for CASSLGTGDLGYTF.

The rearrangement joins TRBV28 to TRBJ2-3; 9 bases line up with TRBD1. V gave up 7 bases and J gave up 7 bases; unmatched junction bases: 12. The V gene's germline CDR1 is MDHEN and CDR2 SYDVKM. This CDR3 has 15 amino acids. DNA of the CDR3: TGTGCCAGCACGGGGTCGGGGACAGGGCTTCATACGCAGTATTTT. It yields the protein CASTGSGTGLHTQYF.

J is TRBJ2-7 and V is TRBV5-1, with a tentative D call TRBD1 (5 bases). The CDR3 length is 14 residues. Germline CDR1 SGHRS, CDR2 YFSETQ. The V gene lost 1 base and the J gene lost 2 bases, with 10 bases spanning the gap. DNA of the CDR3: TGCGCCAGCAGCTTGTATACAGGACCCTACGAGCAGTACTTC. Protein sequence: CASSLYTGPYEQYF.

V usage is TRBV2 and J usage is TRBJ1-2, with D tentatively TRBD1 (6 bases). The V end lost 4 bases, the J end lost 1 base, and 13 bases lay between the germline ends. Germline lookup yields CDR1 SNHLY and CDR2 FYNNEI. This CDR3 contains 15 residues. CDR3 residues: CASSVLDSDNYGYTF. The CDR3 DNA reads as TGTGCCAGCAGTGTGTTGGACAGCGATAACTATGGCTACACCTTC.